This TCR beta chain emerged from a study of cytomegalovirus exposure and HLA in healthy donors. The germline CDR1 and CDR2 sequences are MDHEN and SYDVKM. Losses at the gene ends were 4 bases for V and 6 bases for J; bases not matched to a gene: 6. The CDR3 consists of 13 residues. Sequencing was performed with immunoSEQ multiplex PCR; in TCRdb, only in-frame clones are kept and a portion is missing. Of hundreds of thousands of clones in the sample, approximately 87% were seen once. This chain links TRBV28 with TRBJ2-7; 7 bases are shared with TRBD1. The source material was PBMCs. The clonotype was recovered from a woman under 30 in good health and CMV-seronegative. CDR3 DNA sequence: TGTGCCAGCAGTTCCTCAGGGGGTGGCGAGCAGTACTTC. Protein product: CASSSSGGGEQYF.